The 31 T cell receptor beta chains given below trace back to one sample, sequenced in a study of HIV-infected patients and healthy controls. Alpha and beta constant-region primers primed reverse transcription of around 550 ng RNA. Using multiplexing indices, alpha and beta chain libraries were generated apart by chain-specific third strand synthesis. TCRdb independently ran MiXCR on the 5' RACE reads; one entry per CDR3 protein. Of 4,500 to 6,000 distinct CDR3 sequences in the sample, about 10% were seen once. Roughly three months, about 14 weeks, into antiretroviral therapy, follow-up blood was collected. No cell fractionation was done, so the repertoire covers all unsorted peripheral blood T cells. Sequencing was performed on blood, taken during antiretroviral therapy. Receptors were obtained from an adult with HIV infection.

This clonotype rates as medium-sized (0.01 to 0.1%). V usage is TRBV29-1 and J usage is TRBJ1-1; D gene uncertain. V dropped 8 bases and J dropped 5 bases, with 18 bases sitting between them. The germline V gene encodes CDR1 SQVTM and CDR2 ANQGSEA. CDR3 length equals 13 residues. CDR3 sequence reads: CSTTSGLGTEAFF. The CDR3 bases are TGCAGCACCACCTCGGGCCTAGGGACTGAAGCTTTCTTT.

This clonotype has a handful of counts. With a much larger clone just one base away, this may be a read error. This chain uses TRBV5-1 with TRBJ2-7; TRBD2 matches at 7 bases. CDR3 length: 12 amino acids. Germline lookup yields CDR1 SGHRS and CDR2 YFSETQ. This CDR3 reads CVSSGASYEQYF. In nucleotides, the CDR3 is TGCGTCAGCAGCGGGGCCTCCTACGAGCAGTACTTC.

In this sample, this clonotype is medium-sized. The chain joins TRBV5-1 to TRBJ1-4, with TRBD1 matching over 8 bases. This CDR3 spans 16 amino acids. The V segment lost 4 bases and the J segment 3 bases; nucleotides outside the gene matches: 8. In germline, CDR1 is SGHRS, CDR2 YFSETQ. CDR3 sequence reads: CASSRTGQGSNEKLFF. DNA of the CDR3: TGCGCCAGCAGCCGAACCGGACAGGGTTCTAATGAAAAACTGTTTTTT. The full variable domain, its missing parts supplied by reference TRBV5-1 and TRBJ1-4, is KAGVTQTPRYLIKTRGQQVTLSCSPISGHRSVSWYQQTPGQGLQFLFEYFSETQRNKGNFPGRFSGRQFSNSRSEMNVSTLELGDSALYLCASSRTGQGSNEKLFFGSGTQLSVL.

By sample fraction, this clonotype is medium-sized. This chain connects TRBV30 to TRBJ1-6, with 7 bases lining up with TRBD1. Germline CDR1 is GTSNPN and CDR2 is SVGIG (reference sequence). This CDR3 has 17 residues. V lost 3 bases, J lost 7 bases, and 15 bases stayed unmatched. CDR3: CAWSLGRGGQSNSPLHF. The CDR3, as DNA: TGTGCCTGGAGCCTCGGCCGGGGGGGACAGTCAAATTCACCCCTCCACTTT.

By share of the sample, this clonotype is medium-sized. V is TRBV11-3 and J is TRBJ2-3; 8 bases are shared with TRBD2. The ends lost 6 bases at V and 2 bases at J; junction bases unmatched: 7. The CDR3 loop spans 15 amino acids. The germline gives CDR1 SGHNT, CDR2 YENEEA. CDR3 residues: CASSLKGLDTDTQYF. The CDR3 bases are TGTGCCAGCAGTCTAAAGGGACTAGACACAGATACGCAGTATTTT.

This clonotype is deemed medium-sized. The chain combines TRBV4-1 with TRBJ1-1; D is perhaps TRBD1 (6 bases). Germline loops: CDR1 MGHRA, CDR2 YSYEKL. The CDR3 has 14 amino acids. V lost 4 bases and J 1 base, leaving 10 bases between the germline ends. The CDR3 region is CASSLGRGNTEAFF. The CDR3 DNA follows: TGCGCCAGCAGCCTCGGCAGGGGGAACACTGAAGCTTTCTTT.

V usage is TRBV4-2 and J usage is TRBJ2-5, with 9 bases matching TRBD1. The CDR3 is 15 residues long. Germline CDR1 reads LGHNA; CDR2 reads YNFKEQ. With 4 bases clipped from V and 2 bases from J, the junction kept 5 bases outside the gene matches. In DNA, the CDR3 is TGTGCCAGCAGCCCGTGGACAGGGGAACAAGAGACCCAGTACTTC. Translated, it gives CASSPWTGEQETQYF.

The CDR3, as DNA: TGCGCCACCAAAAATCAGGAGAGGAGCACAGATACGCAGTATTTT. Protein: CATKNQERSTDTQYF. The chain uses TRBV10-2 and TRBJ2-3; D is uncertain. There are 15 residues in the CDR3. Per the germline V gene, CDR1 is WSHSY and CDR2 is SAAADI. Trimming shortened V by 10 bases and J by 0 bases, and 17 bases separated the two germline ends.

This clonotype was found a few times. The J gene is TRBJ2-2, the V gene TRBV6-5; D ambiguous. Germline lookup yields CDR1 MNHEY and CDR2 SVGAGI. Trimming cost V 4 bases and J 3 bases, with 6 bases left between them. The CDR3 totals 13 residues. The CDR3 nucleotides read TGTGCCAGCAGTTGGGATGACACCGGGGAGCTGTTTTTT. Translating gives CASSWDDTGELFF.

This clonotype was detected many times. V gene TRBV4-3 combines with J gene TRBJ1-1; D call uncertain. Trimming took 3 bases from V and 1 from J, leaving 6 bases between them. Germline V gene lookup returns CDR1 LGHNA and CDR2 YSLEER. The CDR3 has 13 residues. In DNA, the CDR3 is TGCGCCAGCAGCCAGAAGGGGAACACTGAAGCTTTCTTT. Its protein product is CASSQKGNTEAFF.

This clonotype appeared many times. J is TRBJ1-1 and V is TRBV14; D is unclear. With 3 bases removed from V and 0 bases from J, the gap between germline ends came to 5 bases. The CDR3 spans 13 residues. Germline V gene data show CDR1 as SGHDN and CDR2 as FVKESK. CDR3 in amino acids: CASSQGMNTEAFF. The CDR3 DNA reads as TGTGCCAGCAGCCAGGGGATGAACACTGAAGCTTTCTTT.

This clonotype appeared many times. This chain uses TRBV7-9 with TRBJ2-7, with D tentatively TRBD1 (5 bases). The CDR3 sequence is 15 residues long. Germline V gene data show CDR1 as SEHNR and CDR2 as FQNEAQ (reference sequence). Trimming removed 4 bases from V and 0 bases from J, with 13 bases in between. The CDR3 DNA follows: TGTGCCAGCAGCTCCCCGAAGGACACCTCCTACGAGCAGTACTTC. Translating gives CASSSPKDTSYEQYF.

The sample holds many counts of this clonotype. The V call is TRBV5-1, the J call TRBJ2-1, with a weak D call TRBD2 (6 bases). Germline V CDR1 and CDR2: SGHRS, YFSETQ. CDR3 length equals 14 residues. Trimming took off 4 bases at V and 8 bases at J, with 16 bases between the two ends. The CDR3 is CASSPGAPFDEQFF. The DNA of the CDR3 is TGCGCCAGCAGCCCGGGAGCCCCTTTTGATGAGCAGTTCTTC. The full variable domain, with the rest looked up from reference TRBV5-1 and TRBJ2-1, is KAGVTQTPRYLIKTRGQQVTLSCSPISGHRSVSWYQQTPGQGLQFLFEYFSETQRNKGNFPGRFSGRQFSNSRSEMNVSTLELGDSALYLCASSPGAPFDEQFFGPGTRLTVL.

This clonotype was detected many times. V is TRBV27 and J is TRBJ2-1; 8 bases are a match to TRBD2. The CDR3 length is 15 residues. Germline V gene data show CDR1 as MNHEY and CDR2 as SMNVEV (reference sequence). V lost 3 bases to trimming and J lost 4 bases; unmatched junction nucleotides: 5. CDR3 protein: CASSFTSGAYNEQFF. The CDR3 bases are TGTGCCAGCAGTTTCACTAGCGGAGCTTACAATGAGCAGTTCTTC.

By share, this clonotype counts as medium-sized (0.01 to 0.1%). The chain employs TRBV6-5 and TRBJ1-5, with 10 bases aligning to TRBD1. Germline CDR1 MNHEY, CDR2 SVGAGI. The CDR3 has 15 residues. V gave up 6 bases and J gave up 6 bases; unmatched junction bases: 8. The CDR3 sequence: CASRSRDRGSQPQHF. The CDR3 coding sequence is TGTGCCAGCAGGAGCCGGGACAGGGGTTCTCAGCCCCAGCATTTT.

This clonotype was counted ten times or more. V is TRBV20-1 and J is TRBJ2-3; D uncertain. Germline V gives CDR1 DFQATT, CDR2 SNEGSKA (reference sequence). CDR3 size: 14 residues. V lost 3 bases, J lost 5 bases, and 15 bases lay in between. CDR3: CSARVPLGKDTQYF. DNA of the CDR3: TGCAGTGCTAGGGTGCCGTTGGGGAAAGATACGCAGTATTTT.

This clonotype occurred many times. The rearrangement joins TRBV5-1 to TRBJ1-2, with TRBD1 identical over 9 bases. The germline V gene has CDR1 SGHRS and CDR2 YFSETQ. This CDR3 region has 15 residues. Trimming at V came to 4 bases and at J to 4 bases, leaving 8 bases not matched to a gene. The CDR3 region is CASSPWTGAGYGYTF. The DNA of the CDR3 is TGCGCCAGCAGCCCTTGGACAGGGGCGGGCTATGGCTACACCTTC.

This clonotype appeared many times. The chain joins TRBV19 to TRBJ2-4; D is uncertain. V lost 5 bases and J lost 1, with 15 bases in between. This CDR3 comprises 16 residues. CDR1 LNHDA and CDR2 SQIVND come from the germline V gene (reference sequence). The CDR3 spells CASSQDGRRAKNIQYF. In DNA, the CDR3 is TGTGCCAGTAGTCAAGACGGTAGACGGGCCAAAAACATTCAGTACTTC.

Remarks on this clonotype: This sequence may be a read error, since a much larger clone differs from it by one base. The genes are TRBV5-4 and TRBJ2-2, with 9 bases lining up with TRBD1. Germline V gene sequence: CDR1 SGHNT, CDR2 YYREEE (reference sequence). The CDR3 loop spans 15 amino acids. With V trimmed by 5 bases and J by 6 bases, 8 bases remained unmatched. The DNA for the CDR3 is TGTGCCAGCAGACGCACCGGGACAGGGTCCGGGGAGCTGTTTTTT. Translation: CASRRTGTGSGELFF. Full variable domain (rest looked up from reference TRBV5-4 and TRBJ2-2): ETGVTQSPTHLIKTRGQQVTLRCSSQSGHNTVSWYQQALGQGPQFIFQYYREEENGRGNFPPRFSGLQFPNYSSELNVNALELDDSALYLCASRRTGTGSGELFFGEGSRLTVL.

This clonotype has a count of ten or more. The chain couples TRBV6-1 to TRBJ1-3; 7 bases align to TRBD1. This CDR3 is 14 amino acids long. CDR1 MNHNS and CDR2 SASEGT come from the germline V gene. The junction had 4 bases not matched to a gene; V was cut back by 6 bases and J by 2 bases. CDR3 DNA: TGTGCCAGCAGGTACAGGGGAGCTGGAAACACCATATATTTT. Protein product: CASRYRGAGNTIYF.

The V call is TRBV11-2, the J call TRBJ1-1; tentatively, D is TRBD1 (6 bases). Trimming took 3 bases from V and 4 from J, leaving 15 bases between them. The CDR3 covers 15 residues. Germline V gives CDR1 SGHAT, CDR2 FQNNGV. CDR3 protein: CASSFLGGGVTEAFF. The CDR3, as DNA: TGTGCCAGCAGCTTCTTAGGGGGGGGAGTCACTGAAGCTTTCTTT.

The chain combines TRBV7-8 with TRBJ2-7, with 15 bases matching TRBD2. Germline V CDR1 and CDR2: SGHVS, FQNEAQ. V shed 5 bases and J 5 bases; nucleotides not matched to a gene: 7. The CDR3 length is 16 residues. CDR3 loop: CASSQGLAGGSHEQYF. Here the CDR3 DNA reads TGTGCCAGCAGCCAAGGACTAGCGGGAGGGTCCCACGAGCAGTACTTC.

This clonotype has ten or more counts. V is TRBV6-1 and J is TRBJ2-5; possible D gene TRBD2, 6 bases. CDR3 length equals 14 residues. Trimming stripped 3 bases from V and 3 bases from J, with 11 bases between. Germline values: CDR1 MNHNS, CDR2 SASEGT. The CDR3 DNA reads as TGTGCCAGCAGTGAGGGACTCGAGGAAGAGACCCAGTACTTC. This translates into CASSEGLEEETQYF.

Many counts were recorded for this clonotype. The chain uses TRBV2 and TRBJ1-5, with D possibly being TRBD1 (6 bases). Trimming pared 6 bases from V and 6 bases from J, leaving 18 bases between. Per germline, CDR1 SNHLY and CDR2 FYNNEI. This CDR3 spans 15 amino acids. The CDR3 loop is CASSIQGLPGQPQHF. The CDR3 nucleotides are TGTGCCAGCAGCATACAGGGTCTTCCCGGTCAGCCCCAGCATTTT.

Ten or more counts support this clonotype. This sequence joins TRBV2 and TRBJ1-5; D not resolved. The CDR3 contains 16 residues. Germline V gives CDR1 SNHLY, CDR2 FYNNEI. V lost 4 bases and J lost 0, with 13 bases in between. The CDR3 nucleotides are TGTGCCAGCAGTGTTCGAATGGTCGTTAGCAATCAGCCCCAGCATTTT. As protein: CASSVRMVVSNQPQHF.

This clonotype is labeled medium-sized. The chain is built from TRBV12-3 or TRBV12-4 and TRBJ2-4; TRBD1 aligns across 7 bases. CDR3 size: 16 residues. V was pared by 5 bases and J by 0 bases, with 7 bases of the junction left unmatched. CDR3 region: CASSPRDRLAKNIQYF. The CDR3 DNA reads TGTGCCAGCAGTCCTCGGGACAGACTAGCCAAAAACATTCAGTACTTC.

By share of the sample, this clonotype is medium-sized. This sequence joins TRBV11-2 and TRBJ2-3; D unclear. In germline, CDR1 is SGHAT, CDR2 FQNNGV. V shed 3 bases and J shed 6 bases, with 10 bases lying between them. The CDR3 is 13 amino acids. The CDR3 loop is CASSLAPTDTQYF. CDR3 sequence (DNA): TGTGCCAGCAGCTTGGCACCTACCGATACGCAGTATTTT. The whole variable domain, remainder taken from reference TRBV11-2 and TRBJ2-3, is EAGVAQSPRYKIIEKRQSVAFWCNPISGHATLYWYQQILGQGPKLLIQFQNNGVVDDSQLPKDRFSAERLKGVDSTLKIQPAKLEDSAVYLCASSLAPTDTQYFGPGTRLTVL.

This clonotype was recorded many times. This chain links TRBV20-1 with TRBJ2-1, with TRBD2 matching 11 bases. Germline CDR1 reads DFQATT; CDR2 reads SNEGSKA (reference sequence). The CDR3 spans 15 residues. Losses at the gene ends were 7 bases for V and 6 bases for J; bases not matched to a gene: 11. CDR3 coding DNA: TGCAGTGTAAACACCCCCGGACTAGCGGGCAATGAGCAGTTCTTC. It encodes CSVNTPGLAGNEQFF.

This chain links TRBV19 with TRBJ1-2; D might be TRBD1 (6 bases). The germline V gene encodes CDR1 LNHDA and CDR2 SQIVND (reference sequence). The CDR3 is 14 amino acids. Trimming left V 5 bases short and J 4 bases short, with 14 bases between. CDR3 sequence reads: CASSPADRLYGYTF. The CDR3 coding sequence is TGTGCCAGTAGTCCCGCCGACAGGCTCTATGGCTACACCTTC. Full variable domain (outside the CDR3, taken from reference TRBV19 and TRBJ1-2): DGGITQSPKYLFRKEGQNVTLSCEQNLNHDAMYWYRQDPGQGLRLIYYSQIVNDFQKGDIAEGYSVSREKKESFPLTVTSAQKNPTAFYLCASSPADRLYGYTFGSGTRLTVV.

In its sample, this clonotype ranks as medium-sized (0.01 to 0.1%). The chain recombines TRBV28 with TRBJ2-7; D is perhaps TRBD1 or TRBD2 (5 bases each). With 2 bases removed from V and 2 bases from J, the gap between germline ends came to 10 bases. Germline V lookup: CDR1 MDHEN, CDR2 SYDVKM. This CDR3 region has 14 residues. The chain's CDR3 is CASSLRDLPYEQYF. The CDR3, as DNA: TGTGCCAGCAGTTTAAGGGACCTACCCTACGAGCAGTACTTC.

By proportion, this clonotype is medium-sized. The chain joins TRBV11-2 to TRBJ1-5; TRBD1 matches 10 bases. V trimming: 0 bases; J trimming: 1 base; junction bases outside the gene matches: 3. CDR1 is SGHAT and CDR2 is FQNNGV in the germline V gene. The CDR3 is 17 amino acids. CDR3 bases: TGTGCCAGCAGCTTAGATCGGGACAGGGGAAGCAATCAGCCCCAGCATTTT. It encodes CASSLDRDRGSNQPQHF.